Below, 27 T cell receptor beta chains from the same sample are listed, as sequenced in a study of blood T cell repertoires in COVID-19 (TCRdb year 2020). Library generation was performed with the immunoSEQ multiplex PCR assay. TCRdb mirrors the immuneACCESS table, restricted to in-frame sequences. Some clones are absent from its copies; in checked studies, under half trace to an unresolved V gene, and the reason for the others is unknown. For this sample the table gives about 76,000 clones, of which around nine tenths were detected only once. The top ten constitute about 6.1% of the sample. Sequenced material: peripheral blood. Source of these receptors: a human donor in a cohort sampled during active COVID-19.

The rearrangement uses TRBV5-4 and TRBJ2-1, with a possible D match to TRBD2 (6 bases). The CDR3 contains 17 residues. Trimming removed 5 bases from V and 2 bases from J, with 20 bases in between. In germline, CDR1 is SGHNT, CDR2 YYREEE (reference sequence). This CDR3 is CASRLGGGADTYNEQFF. Written as DNA, the CDR3 is TGTGCCAGCAGGCTGGGTGGAGGGGCCGACACCTACAATGAGCAGTTCTTC.

The gene calls are TRBV5-4 and TRBJ2-1; TRBD2 matches 10 bases. The CDR3 length is 16 residues. Germline values: CDR1 SGHNT, CDR2 YYREEE (reference sequence). Germline trimming cut 4 bases from V and 3 bases from J; bases unmatched to any gene: 7. The CDR3 region is CASSRGSGGDYNEQFF. The CDR3 region has the DNA TGTGCCAGCAGCAGGGGCAGCGGGGGGGACTACAATGAGCAGTTCTTC.

This clone showed up just once. This chain joins TRBV4-1 and TRBJ1-1; D remains ambiguous. Germline loops: CDR1 MGHRA, CDR2 YSYEKL. The length of the CDR3 is 14 residues. V was cut by 0 bases and J by 6 bases, with 11 bases left in between. The CDR3 DNA reads TGCGCCAGCAGCCAAGATAAAGTCTACGCTGAAGCTTTCTTT. It specifies CASSQDKVYAEAFF.

The chain couples TRBV6-5 to TRBJ1-1, with D unclear. The germline V gene has CDR1 MNHEY and CDR2 SVGAGI. The CDR3 has 13 amino acids. Trimming took off 6 bases at V and 1 base at J, with 9 bases between the two ends. Here the CDR3 DNA reads TGTGCCAGCAGCTCACAGAGGAACACTGAAGCTTTCTTT. Its protein product is CASSSQRNTEAFF.

The rearrangement uses TRBV5-1 and TRBJ1-4; 8 bases map to TRBD1. The germline V gene encodes CDR1 SGHRS and CDR2 YFSETQ. The length of the CDR3 is 17 residues. The V and J ends lost 0 bases and 8 bases, in that order; junction bases with no gene match: 12. The CDR3 nucleotides read TGCGCCAGCAGCTTGGACGGACCAGGGGGCCCAGGGGAAAAACTGTTTTTT. This translates into CASSLDGPGGPGEKLFF.

The V gene is TRBV28, the J gene TRBJ2-5; 7 bases line up with TRBD2. Unmatched junction bases numbered 17, after V lost 6 bases and J lost 10 bases. The germline V gene encodes CDR1 MDHEN and CDR2 SYDVKM. The CDR3 extends over 15 amino acids. This chain's CDR3 is CASRPSDRRPGGQYF. The DNA for the CDR3 is TGTGCCAGCAGACCTTCGGACCGCCGCCCGGGGGGCCAGTACTTC.

In nucleotides, the CDR3 is TGTGCCAGCAGCCAGGGGGGGTCTACCCAAGAGACCCAGTACTTC. As protein: CASSQGGSTQETQYF. The V and J genes are TRBV3-1 (or the pseudogene TRBV3-2) and TRBJ2-5, with 7 positions matching TRBD2. V trimming: 3 bases; J trimming: 1 base; junction bases outside the gene matches: 5. In germline, CDR1 is LGHDT, CDR2 YNNKEL (reference sequence). This CDR3 is 15 amino acids long.

J is TRBJ1-1 and V is TRBV6-5; D is perhaps TRBD1 (6 bases). There are 16 residues in the CDR3. Trimming left V 2 bases short and J 1 base short, with 14 bases between. The germline V gene encodes CDR1 MNHEY and CDR2 SVGAGI. CDR3 DNA: TGTGCCAGCAGTTACACCGGACAGATTTCGAACACTGAAGCTTTCTTT. It yields the protein CASSYTGQISNTEAFF.

A single count supports this clone. CDR3 sequence (DNA): TGCGCCAGCAGCCAAGAGTTCAGCAATGAGCAGTTCTTC. Translating gives CASSQEFSNEQFF. V and J are TRBV4-3 and TRBJ2-1; D not certain. From germline, CDR1 is LGHNA and CDR2 YSLEER. V lost 0 bases, J lost 6 bases, and 6 bases lay in between. The CDR3 is made up of 13 amino acids.

The chain recombines TRBV5-1 with TRBJ1-3; 7 positions agree with TRBD1. With 3 bases clipped from V and 0 bases from J, the junction kept 6 bases outside the gene matches. The CDR3 sequence is 16 residues long. Germline V CDR1 and CDR2: SGHRS, YFSETQ. DNA of the CDR3: TGCGCCAGCAGCTCGACCCCAGGGGGCTCTGGAAACACCATATATTTT. It translates to CASSSTPGGSGNTIYF.

This clone was picked up a small number of times. The CDR3 coding sequence is TGTGCCAGCAGCCAAGGGCGGGGGACTGAAGCTTTCTTT. Its translation: CASSQGRGTEAFF. The genes are TRBV7-2 and TRBJ1-1; the D gene is possibly TRBD1 (5 bases). V lost 5 bases, J lost 5 bases, and 12 bases lay in between. This CDR3 spans 13 amino acids. CDR1 is SGHTA and CDR2 is FQGNSA in the germline V gene. Supplemented by reference TRBV7-2 and TRBJ1-1, the full variable domain reads GAGVSQSPSNKVTEKGKDVELRCDPISGHTALYWYRQSLGQGLEFLIYFQGNSAPDKSGLPSDRFSAERTGGSVSTLTIQRTQQEDSAVYLCASSQGRGTEAFFGQGTRLTVV.

The chain employs TRBV27 and TRBJ1-5; D is possibly TRBD1 (5 bases). The germline CDR1 and CDR2 sequences are MNHEY and SMNVEV (reference sequence). The germline V and J ends were trimmed by 5 bases and 3 bases, with 11 bases remaining between them. The CDR3 contains 14 residues. The CDR3 reads CASSPAGDNQPQHF. In DNA form, the CDR3 reads TGTGCCAGCAGTCCCGCGGGGGACAATCAGCCCCAGCATTTT.

V gene TRBV5-1 combines with J gene TRBJ2-2; 7 positions agree with TRBD1. The V segment lost 4 bases and the J segment 6 bases; nucleotides outside the gene matches: 9. The V gene's germline CDR1 is SGHRS and CDR2 YFSETQ. The CDR3 loop spans 15 amino acids. CDR3 residues: CASSPRMTGSGELFF. DNA of the CDR3: TGCGCCAGCAGCCCGCGGATGACAGGGTCCGGGGAGCTGTTTTTT.

This clone was counted a few times. The J gene is TRBJ1-3, the V gene TRBV6-5, with D maybe TRBD1 (6 bases). Germline V lookup: CDR1 MNHEY, CDR2 SVGAGI. V was trimmed by 8 bases and J by 4 bases, leaving 12 bases between them. This CDR3 region has 13 residues. CDR3: CASRTGFGNTIYF. For the CDR3, the DNA is TGTGCCAGCCGAACAGGGTTCGGAAACACCATATATTTT.

This chain connects TRBV7-2 to TRBJ1-2; D unclear. Germline loops: CDR1 SGHTA, CDR2 FQGNSA. The CDR3 length is 13 residues. V lost 3 bases to trimming and J lost 7 bases, with 12 bases between them. This CDR3 is CASSFPLAIGYTF. CDR3 in DNA: TGTGCCAGCAGCTTCCCCTTGGCCATTGGCTACACCTTC.

This clone was observed a single time. The chain combines TRBV2 with TRBJ2-3; D perhaps matches TRBD2 (5 bases). The CDR3 consists of 14 residues. Trimming took 3 bases from V and 2 from J, leaving 9 bases between them. Germline V CDR1 and CDR2: SNHLY, FYNNEI. The CDR3 sequence is CASSDRGTTDTQYF. In nucleotides, the CDR3 is TGTGCCAGCAGTGATCGGGGAACCACAGATACGCAGTATTTT.

The rearrangement joins TRBV24-1 to TRBJ1-1, with TRBD1 identical over 8 bases. The CDR3 runs 15 residues. V lost 1 base, J lost 0 bases, and 0 bases stayed unmatched. The germline CDR1 and CDR2 sequences are KGHDR and SFDVKD. In nucleotides, the CDR3 is TGTGCCACCAGTGATTTACAGGGGGTGAACACTGAAGCTTTCTTT. It yields the protein CATSDLQGVNTEAFF.

The V gene is TRBV18, the J gene TRBJ2-2; 10 nucleotides line up with TRBD1. CDR3 length: 16 residues. With V trimmed by 1 base and J by 3 bases, 2 bases remained unmatched. Germline CDR1 is KGHSH and CDR2 is LQKENI. The CDR3 nucleotides read TGTGCCAGCTCACCACGACAGGGGGCAGACACCGGGGAGCTGTTTTTT. Its translation: CASSPRQGADTGELFF.

This chain joins TRBV28 and TRBJ1-4; D uncertain. CDR1 is MDHEN, CDR2 SYDVKM, per germline. Trimming removed 6 bases at V and 8 bases at J, with 7 bases between. CDR3 length: 11 residues. CDR3 amino acids: CASSLNEKLFF. In DNA, the CDR3 is TGTGCCAGCAGCCTAAACGAAAAACTGTTTTTT.

The CDR3 protein is CASSRGGPYNSPLHF. Here the CDR3 DNA reads TGTGCCAGCAGCAGAGGGGGTCCTTATAATTCACCCCTCCACTTT. The chain is built from TRBV6-6 and TRBJ1-6; maybe TRBD1 (6 bases). There are 15 residues in the CDR3. Per the germline V gene, CDR1 is MNHNY and CDR2 is SVGAGI (reference sequence). Deletions cut 6 bases from V and 4 bases from J, with 13 bases between.

The rearrangement links TRBV6-5 to TRBJ1-2, with D tentatively TRBD1 (6 bases). Germline CDR1 reads MNHEY; CDR2 reads SVGAGI. CDR3 length equals 14 residues. Trimming cost V 2 bases and J 4 bases, with 11 bases left between them. CDR3 residues: CASSYKGGGYGYTF. The CDR3 DNA is TGTGCCAGCAGTTACAAGGGGGGGGGCTATGGCTACACCTTC.

The V gene is TRBV15, the J gene TRBJ2-7; 7 bases are shared with TRBD2. The V gene end was trimmed by 0 bases and the J gene end by 7 bases; junction bases not matched to a gene: 9. CDR1 LNHNV and CDR2 YYDKDF come from the germline V gene (reference sequence). The CDR3 spans 15 residues. This CDR3 reads CATSREGRVQGEQYF. Written as DNA, the CDR3 is TGTGCCACCAGCAGAGAGGGGAGGGTTCAAGGAGAGCAGTACTTC.

The chain uses TRBV7-2 and TRBJ2-7; D is ambiguous. CDR1 SGHTA and CDR2 FQGNSA come from the germline V gene. The V gene lost 3 bases and the J gene lost 0 bases, with 9 bases spanning the gap. This CDR3 is built from 14 residues. CDR3: CASSFEIPSYEQYF. Written as DNA, the CDR3 is TGTGCCAGCAGCTTCGAGATTCCCTCCTACGAGCAGTACTTC. Based on the CDR3 plus reference TRBV7-2 and TRBJ2-7, the full variable domain is GAGVSQSPSNKVTEKGKDVELRCDPISGHTALYWYRQSLGQGLEFLIYFQGNSAPDKSGLPSDRFSAERTGGSVSTLTIQRTQQEDSAVYLCASSFEIPSYEQYFGPGTRLTVT.

The chain employs TRBV12-3 or TRBV12-4 and TRBJ1-6; 10 positions match TRBD1. The CDR3 contains 13 residues. The V gene end was trimmed by 10 bases and the J gene end by 7 bases; junction bases not matched to a gene: 4. In DNA form, the CDR3 reads TGTGCCACCCGGACAGGGGGGAATTCACCCCTCCACTTT. Its translation: CATRTGGNSPLHF.

The V and J genes are TRBV25-1 and TRBJ2-3; D gene uncertain. In germline, CDR1 is MGHDK, CDR2 SYGVNS. The CDR3 extends over 16 amino acids. Trimming took off 0 bases at V and 1 base at J, with 11 bases between the two ends. CDR3 coding DNA: TGTGCCAGCAGTGAATATCTCGGGTTCGGCACAGATACGCAGTATTTT. It translates to CASSEYLGFGTDTQYF.

In its sample, this clone was seen once. V is TRBV7-8 and J is TRBJ2-3, with 10 bases matching TRBD2. Germline loops: CDR1 SGHVS, CDR2 FQNEAQ. The J segment lost 2 bases and the V segment lost 0 bases, leaving 8 bases of the junction unmatched. The CDR3 sequence is 18 residues long. CDR3 loop: CASSLAGGLAGVTDTQYF. As DNA, the CDR3 is TGTGCCAGCAGCTTAGCGGGGGGCCTAGCGGGGGTCACAGATACGCAGTATTTT.

The chain combines TRBV6-5 with TRBJ1-2, with D possibly matching TRBD1 (5 bases). Germline V gives CDR1 MNHEY, CDR2 SVGAGI. Between the trimmed V and J ends, which lost 0 bases and 8 bases, there was a span of 13 bases. The CDR3 spans 14 residues. CDR3 sequence reads: CASSYSVRAYGYTF. The DNA for the CDR3 is TGTGCCAGCAGTTACTCTGTCAGGGCCTACGGCTACACCTTC.